The 10 T cell receptor beta chains below were found in one sample sequenced in a study of cytotoxic CD8 clonotypes in ibrutinib-treated CLL. The table came from immunoSEQ multiplex PCR; TCRdb's copy has only in-frame clones and leaves some out. The sample includes about 35,000 clones, about two thirds of them seen just once. The starting material was PBMCs, obtained at disease progression, from a patient treated with ibrutinib. Every receptor here comes from a human donor with chronic lymphocytic leukemia.

This chain uses TRBV11-2 with TRBJ1-1; TRBD1 aligns across 7 bases. CDR1 is SGHAT and CDR2 is FQNNGV in the germline V gene. The V segment lost 5 bases and the J segment 7 bases; nucleotides outside the gene matches: 4. The CDR3 has 12 residues. The CDR3 loop reads CASSHGQDEAFF. CDR3 DNA: TGTGCCAGCAGCCACGGACAGGATGAAGCTTTCTTT.

The V and J genes are TRBV6-6 and TRBJ2-3; TRBD2 agrees at 9 bases. V shed 6 bases and J 4 bases; nucleotides not matched to a gene: 8. The CDR3 is 15 residues long. Germline V gene lookup returns CDR1 MNHNY and CDR2 SVGAGI (reference sequence). CDR3 coding DNA: TGTGCCAGCAGCATTGGACTAGCGACCCCAGATACGCAGTATTTT. It yields the protein CASSIGLATPDTQYF.

The gene calls are TRBV27 and TRBJ2-3; D remains unclear. CDR3 length: 12 amino acids. With 6 bases removed from V and 2 bases from J, the gap between germline ends came to 6 bases. Per the germline V gene, CDR1 is MNHEY and CDR2 is SMNVEV (reference sequence). The CDR3, as DNA: TGTGCCAGCAGAAAGTTCACAGATACGCAGTATTTT. Protein: CASRKFTDTQYF.

This clone was detected once. The chain recombines TRBV7-8 with TRBJ2-7; D is perhaps TRBD2 (7 bases). This CDR3 has 13 residues. Germline assignment: CDR1 SGHVS and CDR2 FQNEAQ. Trimming took 3 bases from V and 6 from J, leaving 12 bases between them. Here the CDR3 DNA reads TGTGCCAGCAGCTTCACGAGGGGGGGCGAGCAGTACTTC. Protein: CASSFTRGGEQYF.

The chain recombines TRBV18 with TRBJ1-2, with D unresolved. V lost 6 bases, J lost 5 bases, and 19 bases lay in between. The germline V gene encodes CDR1 KGHSH and CDR2 LQKENI. This CDR3 comprises 15 residues. For the CDR3, the DNA is TGTGCCAGCTCTGTTGAGGCAGCCGCTGGATATGGCTACACCTTC. Its translation is CASSVEAAAGYGYTF.

The chain recombines TRBV6-5 with TRBJ1-4, with 7 nucleotides matching TRBD1. Germline lookup yields CDR1 MNHEY and CDR2 SVGAGI. This CDR3 is 14 amino acids long. Trimming took 6 bases from V and 1 from J; bases not matched to a gene: 2. Here the CDR3 DNA reads TGTGCCAGCAGCCGGACAGGAACTAATGAAAAACTGTTTTTT. Residues: CASSRTGTNEKLFF.

The rearrangement uses TRBV6-1 and TRBJ2-4; 8 bases are shared with TRBD1. Germline lookup yields CDR1 MNHNS and CDR2 SASEGT. This CDR3 spans 16 amino acids. With 3 bases clipped from V and 0 bases from J, the junction kept 4 bases outside the gene matches. The CDR3 loop reads CASSENRGVAKNIQYF. CDR3 coding DNA: TGTGCCAGCAGTGAGAACAGGGGGGTAGCCAAAAACATTCAGTACTTC.

This clone was recorded only once. This rearrangement joins TRBV6-1 to TRBJ1-4; possible D gene TRBD1, 5 bases. V lost 4 bases and J lost 8, with 11 bases in between. Per the germline V gene, CDR1 is MNHNS and CDR2 is SASEGT. The CDR3 runs 13 residues. Here the CDR3 reads CASSVGGDEKLFF. CDR3 coding DNA: TGTGCCAGCAGTGTTGGGGGAGACGAAAAACTGTTTTTT.

A remark on this clone: Other nucleotide sequences from this sample produce the same CDR3. This chain links TRBV5-1 with TRBJ2-5, with D unclear. The CDR3 totals 12 residues. The germline V and J ends were trimmed by 1 base and 4 bases, with 5 bases remaining between them. Germline-derived CDR1 and CDR2 are SGHRS and YFSETQ. CDR3 nucleotide sequence: TGCGCCAGCAGCTTGCTGGGAGAGACCCAGTACTTC. This translates into CASSLLGETQYF.

CDR3: CASGSDVLRTDTQYF. In DNA, the CDR3 is TGTGCTAGTGGTTCGGACGTTTTACGCACAGATACGCAGTATTTT. This rearrangement joins TRBV12-5 to TRBJ2-3; D gene unclear. V lost 4 bases, J lost 1 base, and 12 bases lay in between. The CDR3 covers 15 residues. Germline V gives CDR1 LGHNT, CDR2 FRNRAP. Together with reference TRBV12-5 and TRBJ2-3, the CDR3 gives the full variable domain: DARVTQTPRHKVTEMGQEVTMRCQPILGHNTVFWYRQTMMQGLELLAYFRNRAPLDDSGMPKDRFSAEMPDATLATLKIQPSEPRDSAVYFCASGSDVLRTDTQYFGPGTRLTVL.